The entry below gives a single T cell receptor (beta chain) sequence along with its context. The assay was immunoSEQ multiplex PCR, and TCRdb's table has in-frame clones only and misses some. The table includes about 80,000 clones, around 94% detected once. The data stem from a study of technical replicates of blood from four donors. The germline CDR1 and CDR2 sequences are MNHEY and SVGAGI. Trimming left V 0 bases short and J 1 base short, with 9 bases between. CDR3 length: 15 residues. The chain couples TRBV6-5 to TRBJ1-2; D possibly corresponds to TRBD1 (6 bases). The clonotype originates from a human donor in good health. Sequenced input: T cells isolated from PBMCs. The CDR3 sequence: CASSYSGTNNYGYTF. The CDR3 bases are TGTGCCAGCAGTTACTCCGGGACAAATAACTATGGCTACACCTTC.